The 21 T cell receptor beta chains presented below share a single source sample, sequenced in a study of T cell changes during pregnancy in multiple sclerosis. Using immunoSEQ multiplex PCR, the repertoire was profiled, and TCRdb retains in-frame clones only, with some absent. In the table there are about 77,000 clones, just over 90% of which are singletons. The material was peripheral blood, obtained after pregnancy. Source of these receptors: a female donor in good health, enrolled as a control in a pregnancy study.

In the case of this clone: Other DNA variants within this sample encode the same CDR3. This CDR3 reads CASSYVQGANTQYF. CDR3 coding DNA: TGTGCCAGCAGTTACGTCCAGGGCGCGAATACGCAGTATTTT. The chain carries TRBV6-5 and TRBJ2-3, with D possibly TRBD1 on 5 matching bases. Per germline, CDR1 MNHEY and CDR2 SVGAGI. Trimming removed 2 bases from V and 7 bases from J, with 13 bases in between. The CDR3 spans 14 residues.

V is TRBV5-6 and J is TRBJ2-1, with D perhaps matching TRBD2 (7 bases). The CDR3 runs to 17 residues. Germline CDR1 reads SGHDT; CDR2 reads YYEEEE. V was clipped by 2 bases and J by 0 bases, with 15 bases between them. DNA of the CDR3: TGTGCCAGCAGCTTCCGGTACGGGGGGCTCTCCTACAATGAGCAGTTCTTC. It specifies CASSFRYGGLSYNEQFF.

The V call is TRBV7-9, the J call TRBJ1-2; 9 nucleotides align to TRBD1. V lost 7 bases to trimming and J lost 4 bases; unmatched junction nucleotides: 10. The germline V gene has CDR1 SEHNR and CDR2 FQNEAQ (reference sequence). The length of the CDR3 is 15 residues. CDR3 sequence: CASTEQTGGPYGYTF. In DNA, the CDR3 is TGTGCCAGCACGGAACAAACAGGGGGCCCCTATGGCTACACCTTC.

This clone has a single count. The chain is built from TRBV4-1 and TRBJ1-5, with D maybe TRBD1 (6 bases). V lost 2 bases and J lost 4, with 18 bases in between. The CDR3 spans 17 residues. Germline V gene lookup returns CDR1 MGHRA and CDR2 YSYEKL. The CDR3 sequence is CASSQRGAEGLNQPQHF. Here the CDR3 DNA reads TGCGCCAGCAGCCAACGGGGGGCAGAGGGGCTTAATCAGCCCCAGCATTTT.

This rearrangement joins TRBV7-9 to TRBJ1-3; possibly TRBD1 for D (5 bases). Germline CDR1 reads SEHNR; CDR2 reads FQNEAQ (reference sequence). The V end was cut by 3 bases, the J end by 3 bases, with 12 bases between. The CDR3 has 15 amino acids. CDR3 in DNA: TGTGCCAGCAGCTTCGGGGGAGGGAGTGGAAACACCATATATTTT. Protein: CASSFGGGSGNTIYF.

This chain joins TRBV7-8 and TRBJ1-2; perhaps TRBD1 as D (5 bases). CDR1 and CDR2 from the germline V gene are SGHVS and FQNEAQ. The CDR3 consists of 14 residues. V gave up 5 bases and J gave up 4 bases, with 14 bases separating them. The CDR3 coding sequence is TGTGCCAGCAGCAACCAGGAGACAGCCTATGGCTACACCTTC. This sequence encodes CASSNQETAYGYTF.

V and J are TRBV15 and TRBJ1-5; possibly TRBD1 for D (6 bases). This CDR3 spans 16 amino acids. Germline V gene sequence: CDR1 LNHNV, CDR2 YYDKDF (reference sequence). V was pared by 0 bases and J by 3 bases, with 12 bases between. The CDR3 DNA reads TGTGCCACCAGCAGAGAAAAGGACAGAAACAATCAGCCCCAGCATTTT. It is translated as CATSREKDRNNQPQHF.

Only one count was recorded for this clone. The J gene is TRBJ1-5, the V gene TRBV2, with 9 bases that match TRBD1. This CDR3 has 16 amino acids. Germline V gene lookup returns CDR1 SNHLY and CDR2 FYNNEI. The junction had 4 bases not matched to a gene; V was cut back by 2 bases and J by 2 bases. The CDR3 coding sequence is TGTGCCAGCAGTGAATCTCGACAGGGGGGCAATCAGCCCCAGCATTTT. Its protein product is CASSESRQGGNQPQHF.

This clone was detected only once. This chain connects TRBV5-8 to TRBJ1-2, with D maybe TRBD1 (6 bases). CDR1 is SGHTS and CDR2 is YDEGEE in the germline V gene. V lost 0 bases and J lost 4, with 7 bases in between. The CDR3 length is 13 residues. CDR3: CASSLVGGYGYTF. The CDR3 DNA follows: TGTGCCAGCAGCTTGGTAGGGGGCTATGGCTACACCTTC.

The chain carries TRBV4-2 and TRBJ1-4; TRBD1 matches at 7 bases. The CDR3 is 15 residues long. V shed 0 bases and J 8 bases; nucleotides not matched to a gene: 6. The germline CDR1 and CDR2 sequences are LGHNA and YNFKEQ. The CDR3 region is CASSQDSQGDEKLFF. The CDR3 DNA reads TGTGCCAGCAGCCAAGACAGTCAGGGGGACGAAAAACTGTTTTTT.

V and J are TRBV7-2 and TRBJ1-1; a possible D gene is TRBD1 (6 bases). Trimming stripped 1 base from V and 1 base from J, with 13 bases between. CDR1 and CDR2 from the germline V gene are SGHTA and FQGNSA. This CDR3 has 16 amino acids. The CDR3 nucleotides are TGTGCCAGCAGCTTAGGCAGGGGACGGAGGAACACTGAAGCTTTCTTT. Its translation: CASSLGRGRRNTEAFF.

Only one count was recorded for this clone. The gene calls are TRBV10-3 and TRBJ2-4; TRBD1 might be the D (5 bases). The CDR3 runs to 13 residues. Germline V gene data show CDR1 as ENHRY and CDR2 as SYGVKD. Trimming shortened V by 3 bases and J by 6 bases, and 9 bases separated the two germline ends. The DNA for the CDR3 is TGTGCCATCAGTGAAGAACAGGTAAACATTCAGTACTTC. It is translated as CAISEEQVNIQYF.

This rearrangement joins TRBV6-1 to TRBJ2-3, with D maybe TRBD1 (6 bases). Trimming took off 6 bases at V and 4 bases at J, with 17 bases between the two ends. The CDR3 is 15 amino acids. CDR1 MNHNS and CDR2 SASEGT come from the germline V gene. CDR3 DNA: TGTGCCAGCAGCCCCGACGCATGGGGGCCAGATACGCAGTATTTT. Residues: CASSPDAWGPDTQYF.

The rearrangement links TRBV5-1 to TRBJ2-7; 8 bases match TRBD2. V gave up 4 bases and J gave up 4 bases; unmatched junction bases: 7. The germline CDR1 and CDR2 sequences are SGHRS and YFSETQ. The CDR3 extends over 14 amino acids. In DNA, the CDR3 is TGCGCCAGCAGCCGGGAGGGACTTCAGTACGAGCAGTACTTC. This encodes CASSREGLQYEQYF. The full variable domain, completed using reference TRBV5-1 and TRBJ2-7, is KAGVTQTPRYLIKTRGQQVTLSCSPISGHRSVSWYQQTPGQGLQFLFEYFSETQRNKGNFPGRFSGRQFSNSRSEMNVSTLELGDSALYLCASSREGLQYEQYFGPGTRLTVT.

CDR3 region: CSAGTSGDFEQYF. The CDR3 nucleotides read TGCAGCGCTGGGACTAGCGGGGATTTCGAGCAGTACTTC. The chain links TRBV29-1 to TRBJ2-7, with 13 bases identical to TRBD2. With 7 bases clipped from V and 6 bases from J, the junction kept 6 bases outside the gene matches. In germline, CDR1 is SQVTM, CDR2 ANQGSEA. This CDR3 region has 13 residues.

The rearrangement joins TRBV29-1 to TRBJ2-7, with 9 bases that match TRBD1. V was clipped by 2 bases and J by 3 bases; unmatched bases: 8. Germline V gene data show CDR1 as SQVTM and CDR2 as ANQGSEA. This CDR3 is 15 amino acids long. The CDR3 sequence is CSVESPDRGYYEQYF. The CDR3 DNA reads as TGCAGCGTTGAATCTCCTGACAGGGGGTACTACGAGCAGTACTTC.

The chain uses TRBV10-3 and TRBJ1-1, with TRBD1 matching over 9 bases. Germline V gene sequence: CDR1 ENHRY, CDR2 SYGVKD. Trimming at V came to 8 bases and at J to 1 base, leaving 11 bases not matched to a gene. The CDR3 is made up of 16 amino acids. Here the CDR3 DNA reads TGTGCCATCGGGACGGGACAGGGAAGAGGGAACACTGAAGCTTTCTTT. It yields the protein CAIGTGQGRGNTEAFF.

The genes are TRBV5-5 and TRBJ2-5; TRBD1 might be the D (7 bases). The CDR3 length is 15 residues. Trimming left V 4 bases short and J 4 bases short, with 17 bases between. The germline gives CDR1 SGHKS, CDR2 YYEKEE (reference sequence). The CDR3: CASSARNRGGETQYF. As DNA, the CDR3 is TGTGCCAGCAGCGCCCGCAACAGGGGAGGAGAGACCCAGTACTTC.

The chain's CDR3 is CASSLRGFGEQYF. The CDR3 region has the DNA TGTGCCAGCAGTTTAAGAGGGTTTGGCGAGCAGTACTTC. The gene calls are TRBV27 and TRBJ2-7, with a tentative D call TRBD2 (5 bases). The CDR3 length is 13 residues. The germline CDR1 and CDR2 sequences are MNHEY and SMNVEV (reference sequence). V shed 2 bases and J shed 6 bases, with 11 bases lying between them.

The chain couples TRBV19 to TRBJ2-7; 11 bases map to TRBD1. The V segment lost 2 bases and the J segment 1 base; nucleotides outside the gene matches: 4. Germline CDR1 reads LNHDA; CDR2 reads SQIVND (reference sequence). The length of the CDR3 is 16 residues. CDR3 residues: CASSIRGTGGSYEQYF. The CDR3 DNA reads as TGTGCCAGTAGTATACGAGGGACAGGGGGATCCTACGAGCAGTACTTC.

This sequence joins TRBV7-9 and TRBJ1-4, with 12 bases matching TRBD1. V trimming: 5 bases; J trimming: 6 bases; junction bases outside the gene matches: 7. The CDR3 runs to 16 residues. Germline values: CDR1 SEHNR, CDR2 FQNEAQ (reference sequence). The DNA for the CDR3 is TGTGCCAGCAGCCCGGGACAGGGGGCAGGGTATGAAAAACTGTTTTTT. Translated, it gives CASSPGQGAGYEKLFF.